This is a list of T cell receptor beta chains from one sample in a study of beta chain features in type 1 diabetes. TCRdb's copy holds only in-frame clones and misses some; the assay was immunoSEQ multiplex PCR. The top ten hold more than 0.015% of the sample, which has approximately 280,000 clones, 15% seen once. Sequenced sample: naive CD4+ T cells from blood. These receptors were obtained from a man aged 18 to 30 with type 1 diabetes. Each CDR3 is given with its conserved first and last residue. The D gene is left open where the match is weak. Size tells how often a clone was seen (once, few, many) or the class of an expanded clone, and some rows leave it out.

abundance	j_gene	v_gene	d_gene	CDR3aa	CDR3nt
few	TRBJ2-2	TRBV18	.	CASSPSRALAGELFF	TGTGCCAGCTCACCATCGAGGGCACTGGCCGGGGAGCTGTTTTTT
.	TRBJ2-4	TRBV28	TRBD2	CASSPTSGELAKNIQYF	TGTGCCAGCAGCCCGACTAGCGGGGAACTAGCCAAAAACATTCAGTACTTC
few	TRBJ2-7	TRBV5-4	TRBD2	CASSFRGSPSYEQYF	TGTGCCAGCAGCTTTCGCGGGAGCCCCTCCTACGAGCAGTACTTC
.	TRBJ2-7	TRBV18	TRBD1	CASSPPGQGTYEQYF	TGTGCCAGCTCACCACCGGGACAGGGAACCTACGAGCAGTACTTC
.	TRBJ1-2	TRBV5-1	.	CASHLEGGSNYGYTF	TGCGCCAGTCACCTTGAAGGGGGATCCAACTATGGCTACACCTTC
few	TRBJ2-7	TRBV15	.	CATSNRGRYEQYF	TGTGCCACCAGCAACCGCGGCCGCTACGAGCAGTACTTC
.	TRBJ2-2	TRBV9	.	CASSPLVRTGELFF	TGTGCCAGCAGCCCCCTAGTGCGCACCGGGGAGCTGTTTTTT
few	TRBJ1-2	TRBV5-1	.	CASSLESRYYGYTF	TGCGCCAGCAGCTTGGAGTCACGGTACTATGGCTACACCTTC
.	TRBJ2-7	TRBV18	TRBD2	CASSPPGGRVPEQYF	TGTGCCAGCTCACCACCGGGCGGGAGAGTCCCCGAGCAGTACTTC
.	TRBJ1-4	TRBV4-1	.	CASSPGVVNEKLFF	TGCGCCAGCAGCCCAGGGGTCGTTAATGAAAAACTGTTTTTT
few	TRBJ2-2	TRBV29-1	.	CSVGGGGELFF	TGCAGCGTTGGGGGGGGCGGAGAGCTGTTTTTT
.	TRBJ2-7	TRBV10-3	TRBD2	CAIRSSGGPAYEQYF	TGTGCCATCAGGTCAAGCGGGGGGCCCGCCTACGAGCAGTACTTC
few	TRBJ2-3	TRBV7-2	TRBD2	CASSPSGGGGTQYF	TGTGCCAGCAGTCCTAGCGGGGGGGGCGGTACGCAGTATTTT
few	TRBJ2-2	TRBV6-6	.	CASRPPGVDTGELFF	TGTGCCAGCAGACCCCCGGGGGTCGATACCGGGGAGCTGTTTTTT
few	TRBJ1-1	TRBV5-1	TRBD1	CASSRGVPRQGTEAFF	TGCGCCAGCAGCCGCGGGGTCCCGAGACAGGGCACTGAAGCTTTCTTT
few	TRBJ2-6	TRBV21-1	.	CASSIDRRLSGANVLTF	TGTGCCAGCAGCATAGACAGGCGGCTCTCTGGGGCCAACGTCCTGACTTTC
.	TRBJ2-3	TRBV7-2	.	CASSPLSGYTQYF	TGTGCCAGCAGCCCCCTCAGCGGTTATACGCAGTATTTT
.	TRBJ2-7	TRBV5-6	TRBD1	CASSFVAGTGSYEQYF	TGTGCCAGCAGCTTCGTTGCTGGGACAGGGTCCTACGAGCAGTACTTC
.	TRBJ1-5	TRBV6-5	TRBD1	CASSPWDSRNQPQHF	TGTGCCAGCAGTCCCTGGGACAGTCGAAATCAGCCCCAGCATTTT
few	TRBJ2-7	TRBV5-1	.	CASSINRDAYEQYF	TGCGCCAGCAGCATAAACAGGGACGCCTACGAGCAGTACTTC
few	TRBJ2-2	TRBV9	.	CASSVFSNTGELFF	TGTGCCAGCAGCGTATTCTCGAACACCGGGGAGCTGTTTTTT
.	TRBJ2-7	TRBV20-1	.	CSAAPSAGQYF	TGCAGTGCAGCCCCCTCCGCAGGGCAGTACTTC
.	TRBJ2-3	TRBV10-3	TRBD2	CAISESRLAPRTDTQYF	TGTGCCATCAGTGAGTCCAGACTAGCGCCCCGCACAGATACGCAGTATTTT
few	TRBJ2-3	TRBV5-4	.	CASSRGSDTQYF	TGTGCCAGCAGCCGAGGGAGCGATACGCAGTATTTT
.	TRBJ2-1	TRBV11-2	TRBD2	CASTSSGSKLSYNEQFF	TGTGCCAGCACTAGTAGCGGGAGTAAACTCTCCTACAATGAGCAGTTCTTC
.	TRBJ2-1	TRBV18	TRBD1	CASSPPGNRRGQGTGVQFF	TGTGCCAGCTCACCACCAGGGAATAGACGGGGACAGGGCACCGGAGTCCAGTTCTTC
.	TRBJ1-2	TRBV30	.	CAWSAGAGGYTF	TGTGCCTGGAGTGCAGGGGCGGGTGGCTACACCTTC
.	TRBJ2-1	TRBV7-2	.	CASSPGGTVLGQFF	TGTGCCAGCAGCCCCGGAGGGACGGTCCTGGGGCAGTTCTTC
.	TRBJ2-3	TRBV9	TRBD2	CASSVATGTSGTDTQYF	TGTGCCAGCAGCGTAGCTACGGGGACTAGCGGGACAGATACGCAGTATTTT
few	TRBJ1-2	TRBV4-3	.	CASSHQGRGGYTF	TGCGCCAGCAGCCACCAAGGAAGGGGGGGCTACACCTTC
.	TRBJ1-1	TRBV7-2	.	CASSLGPGVQTEAFF	TGTGCCAGCAGCTTAGGGCCCGGGGTTCAGACTGAAGCTTTCTTT
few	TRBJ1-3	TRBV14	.	CASSRDRSSGNTIYF	TGTGCCAGCAGCCGTGACAGGAGCTCTGGAAACACCATATATTTT
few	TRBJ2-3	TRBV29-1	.	CSVVGRLTDTQYF	TGCAGCGTTGTGGGGCGGCTCACAGATACGCAGTATTTT
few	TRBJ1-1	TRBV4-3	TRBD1	CASSQDSQGRTEAFF	TGCGCCAGCAGCCAGGACTCACAGGGGCGGACTGAAGCTTTCTTT
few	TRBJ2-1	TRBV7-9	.	CASSRSGWQFF	TGTGCCAGCAGCCGATCGGGGTGGCAGTTCTTC
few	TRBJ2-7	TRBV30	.	CAWRAPGTYEQYF	TGTGCCTGGAGGGCGCCAGGGACATACGAGCAGTACTTC
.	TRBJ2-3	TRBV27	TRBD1	CASSFGRRDRGTDTQYF	TGTGCCAGCAGTTTCGGTAGGAGGGACAGGGGCACAGATACGCAGTATTTT
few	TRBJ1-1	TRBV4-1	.	CASSQGPPDSWDTEAFF	TGCGCCAGCAGCCAAGGCCCCCCAGATAGCTGGGACACTGAAGCTTTCTTT
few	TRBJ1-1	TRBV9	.	CASSETEMNTEAFF	TGTGCCAGCAGCGAGACAGAAATGAACACTGAAGCTTTCTTT
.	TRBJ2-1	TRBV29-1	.	CSVRRDSSSYNEQFF	TGCAGCGTCCGCCGGGACTCGAGCTCCTACAATGAGCAGTTCTTC
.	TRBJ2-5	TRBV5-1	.	CASSLGGEETQYF	TGCGCCAGCAGCCTTGGAGGGGAGGAGACCCAGTACTTC
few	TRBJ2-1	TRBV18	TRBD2	CASSLGLASYNEQFF	TGTGCCAGCTCCCTTGGACTAGCTTCCTACAATGAGCAGTTCTTC
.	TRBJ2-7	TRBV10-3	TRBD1	CAISESAGGHEQYF	TGTGCCATCAGTGAGTCAGCAGGGGGCCACGAGCAGTACTTC
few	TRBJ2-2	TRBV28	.	CASSLPGLSAGELFF	TGTGCCAGCAGTTTACCGGGACTCTCGGCCGGGGAGCTGTTTTTT
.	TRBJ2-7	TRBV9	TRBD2	CASSLGGEGGYEQYF	TGTGCCAGCAGCCTCGGAGGGGAGGGAGGCTACGAGCAGTACTTC